The 2 T cell receptor beta chains reported below all come from one sample, sequenced in a study of T cells in Graves' hyperthyroidism and ophthalmopathy. Amplification targeted TCR beta CDR3 regions from RNA transcripts. The primer set for the first-round RT-PCR of the TCR CDR3 was HTBI. TCRdb analysed the multiplex PCR reads with MiXCR anew, one entry per CDR3 protein. The sample holds roughly 500,000 distinct CDR3 sequences, under 60% seen once. Sequenced: peripheral blood or thyroid tissue (not recorded which). The receptors here all came from an adult woman with Graves' disease, either hyperthyroidism or ophthalmopathy (not recorded which).

The V gene is TRBV24-1, the J gene TRBJ1-2; D gene uncertain. CDR3 size: 14 residues. The V and J ends lost 5 bases and 1 base respectively, with 10 bases between them. The V gene's germline CDR1 is KGHDR and CDR2 SFDVKD. CDR3 loop: CATSVNTLNYGYTF. Written as DNA, the CDR3 is TGTGCCACCAGTGTTAACACCCTTAACTATGGCTACACCTTC.

The gene calls are TRBV20-1 and TRBJ1-1, with D possibly being TRBD1 (6 bases). V gave up 2 bases and J gave up 5 bases, with 15 bases separating them. The length of the CDR3 is 14 residues. Germline assignment: CDR1 DFQATT and CDR2 SNEGSKA (reference sequence). CDR3 sequence (DNA): TGCAGTGCTAGATATCGGGGGCAAGAAACTGAAGCTTTCTTT. Its protein product is CSARYRGQETEAFF.